These T cell receptor beta chains were read from a single sample in a study of control samples from healthy donors and cancer patients. The table came from immunoSEQ multiplex PCR; TCRdb's copy has only in-frame clones and leaves some out. The sample yields about 95,000 clones, 85% seen once. Sequenced material: blood. These receptors were collected from a man aged 25 to 40 in good health. The CDR3 runs from the conserved cysteine through the conserved F or W. D genes are given only for firm matches. The size entry is marked missing in some rows and otherwise reads once, few, many or a size class.

TRBV10-3	-	TRBJ1-6	-	CAISDGGEYSPLHF	TGTGCCATCAGTGACGGAGGGGAGTATTCACCCCTCCACTTT
TRBV6-5	-	TRBJ2-1	-	CAILADYSYNEQFF	TGTGCCATATTAGCGGATTACTCCTACAATGAGCAGTTCTTC
TRBV6-5	-	TRBJ1-2	-	CASSSGRSYGYTF	TGTGCCAGCAGTAGCGGACGGAGCTATGGCTACACCTTC
TRBV10-1	-	TRBJ1-5	few	CASSETAGKGDNQPQHF	TGCGCCAGCAGTGAGACGGCAGGGAAAGGGGACAATCAGCCCCAGCATTTT
TRBV3-1/TRBV3-2	-	TRBJ1-2	-	CASSQVIRGRKGYGYTF	TGTGCCAGCAGCCAAGTGATTAGAGGGAGGAAGGGCTATGGCTACACCTTC
TRBV6-1	-	TRBJ1-5	-	CASSEVPGNQPQHF	TGTGCCAGCAGTGAAGTTCCGGGGAATCAGCCCCAGCATTTT
TRBV5-1	-	TRBJ1-2	-	CASSSSGPSLSNTF	TGCGCCAGCAGCAGTTCTGGGCCATCATTGAGCAACACCTTC
TRBV18	TRBD1	TRBJ2-1	-	CASSPRGQGASSYNEQFF	TGTGCCAGCTCACCGAGAGGACAGGGGGCGAGCTCCTACAATGAGCAGTTCTTC
TRBV6-6	-	TRBJ2-2	-	CASSYWTAGTGELFF	TGTGCCAGCAGTTACTGGACAGCGGGCACCGGGGAGCTGTTTTTT
TRBV30	-	TRBJ1-6	-	CAWSKGRLSSYNSPLHF	TGTGCCTGGAGCAAGGGTAGGCTGAGCTCCTATAATTCACCCCTCCACTTT
TRBV6-5	TRBD1	TRBJ1-2	medium-sized	CASHVDRGQGGYTF	TGTGCCAGTCACGTGGACAGGGGGCAAGGTGGCTACACCTTC
TRBV5-1	-	TRBJ1-4	-	CASKDRNEKLFF	TGCGCCAGCAAGGACAGAAATGAAAAACTGTTTTTT
TRBV5-1	-	TRBJ1-6	few	CASRGVQDSPLHF	TGCGCCAGCAGAGGGGTACAGGATTCACCCCTCCACTTT
TRBV5-1	-	TRBJ1-1	-	CASSFGSGSIEAFF	TGCGCCAGCAGCTTTGGTAGCGGGAGCATAGAAGCTTTCTTT
TRBV10-3	TRBD2	TRBJ2-1	-	CAISAEGLASSYNEQFF	TGTGCCATCAGTGCCGAGGGACTAGCGAGTTCCTACAATGAGCAGTTCTTC
TRBV12-3/TRBV12-4	-	TRBJ2-7	-	CASSADNSYEQYF	TGTGCCAGCAGTGCGGACAACTCCTACGAGCAGTACTTC
TRBV11-2	TRBD1	TRBJ2-7	-	CASSLGQARVFYEQYF	TGTGCCAGCAGCCTAGGACAGGCCCGGGTGTTCTACGAGCAGTACTTC
TRBV19	TRBD1	TRBJ2-1	-	CASSIDQGTGDSYNEQFF	TGTGCCAGTAGTATAGATCAGGGGACAGGGGACTCCTACAATGAGCAGTTCTTC
TRBV29-1	TRBD2	TRBJ2-7	-	CSVGSREGEQYF	TGCAGCGTTGGGTCCCGGGAGGGCGAGCAGTACTTC
TRBV9	-	TRBJ1-6	-	CASSVRRTDSPLHF	TGTGCCAGCAGCGTGAGGAGGACCGATTCACCCCTCCACTTT
TRBV30	-	TRBJ2-7	-	CAWSDNTPYEQYF	TGTGCCTGGAGTGATAACACTCCCTACGAGCAGTACTTC
TRBV28	-	TRBJ2-6	-	CASRLVSVPLSGANVLTF	TGTGCCAGCAGGCTTGTGAGTGTTCCCCTCTCTGGGGCCAACGTCCTGACTTTC
TRBV9	-	TRBJ1-3	once	CASSVVASSGNTIYF	TGTGCCAGCAGCGTAGTAGCGAGCTCTGGAAACACCATATATTTT
TRBV6-6	-	TRBJ1-2	-	CASSRDGNYGYTF	TGTGCCAGCAGCCGGGACGGGAACTATGGCTACACCTTC
TRBV2	-	TRBJ1-5	-	CASSLPGDSNQPQHF	TGTGCCAGCAGTCTCCCAGGGGATAGCAATCAGCCCCAGCATTTT
TRBV13	TRBD2	TRBJ2-2	-	CASSFSGGRNTGELFF	TGTGCCAGCAGCTTTAGCGGGGGTCGGAACACCGGGGAGCTGTTTTTT
TRBV10-3	TRBD1	TRBJ1-2	-	CATGQGRTISTYGYTF	TGTGCCACCGGACAGGGCCGCACTATCTCCACTTATGGCTACACCTTC
TRBV27	-	TRBJ1-1	-	CASSFRGRGPMNTEAFF	TGTGCCAGCAGTTTCCGAGGCAGGGGCCCTATGAACACTGAAGCTTTCTTT
TRBV27	-	TRBJ2-7	-	CASTQSRALWNYEQYF	TGTGCCAGCACCCAATCCCGGGCCCTGTGGAACTACGAGCAGTACTTC
TRBV5-6	TRBD1	TRBJ1-6	once	CAVTDRDSKRPLHF	TGTGCCGTTACGGACCGGGACAGCAAGCGGCCCCTCCACTTT
TRBV6-5	-	TRBJ2-2	few	CASSYWTENTGELFF	TGTGCCAGCAGTTACTGGACAGAGAACACCGGGGAGCTGTTTTTT
TRBV28	-	TRBJ1-5	-	CASSLIHREGSQPQHF	TGTGCCAGCAGTTTAATCCACAGGGAAGGTAGTCAGCCCCAGCATTTT
TRBV7-9	-	TRBJ2-3	-	CASSLATSTDTQYF	TGTGCCAGCAGCTTAGCGACTAGCACAGATACGCAGTATTTT
TRBV4-1	-	TRBJ2-7	few	CASSQVQDRPYEQYF	TGCGCCAGCAGCCAAGTCCAAGACAGACCCTACGAGCAGTACTTC
TRBV5-4	TRBD2	TRBJ2-7	-	CASSLDPTSGGLRAYEQYF	TGTGCCAGCAGCTTGGATCCGACTAGCGGGGGCCTAAGGGCCTACGAGCAGTACTTC
TRBV6-5	TRBD1	TRBJ1-2	many	CASRTGEIGGYTF	TGTGCCAGCAGGACAGGGGAAATAGGCGGCTACACCTTC
TRBV12-3/TRBV12-4	-	TRBJ2-7	-	CASSKGYEQYF	TGTGCCAGCAGTAAGGGCTACGAGCAGTACTTC
TRBV3-1/TRBV3-2	TRBD1	TRBJ2-7	-	CASSPGTGGAYEQYF	TGTGCCAGCAGCCCTGGGACAGGGGGCGCCTACGAGCAGTACTTC
TRBV3-1/TRBV3-2	-	TRBJ1-1	-	CASSQDKQALGGAFF	TGTGCCAGCAGCCAAGATAAACAAGCCCTTGGAGGAGCTTTCTTT